This T cell receptor beta chain was recovered during a study of Ad26.COV2.S vaccination and SARS-CoV-2 variants. Study at large: Into the muscle, Ad26.COV2.S was dosed once or twice, 56 days apart. Study findings and constraints: People given the vaccine had a wider spike-specific TCR breadth than placebo recipients did.

The table came from immunoSEQ multiplex PCR; TCRdb's copy has only in-frame clones and leaves some out. In the table there are about 480,000 clones, about 83% of which are singletons. J gave up 5 bases and V 2 bases, and 6 bases lay outside the gene matches. CDR3 length: 16 residues. Germline loops: CDR1 SGHTA, CDR2 FQGNSA. Concerning this clone: The antigen is not known.

Treatment reported: some 20 received Ad26.COV2.S at low or high dose, single or two shots; five or six received placebo; per-sample allocation not given. Material that was analyzed had been drawn on day 63 after the first vaccine or placebo injection. The starting material was peripheral blood, obtained in a trial of Ad26.COV2.S vaccine versus placebo. The source is a person aged 18-65 years who received the Ad26.COV2.S COVID-19 vaccine or a placebo. The chain carries TRBV7-2 and TRBJ2-2; 9 bases are shared with TRBD2. CDR3 sequence reads: CASSLSASGDTGELFF. The CDR3 DNA sequence: TGTGCCAGCAGCTTATCAGCTAGCGGGGATACCGGGGAGCTGTTTTTT.